This T cell receptor (beta chain) was sequenced for a study of blood T cell repertoires in COVID-19. Overall study context: PBMCs, B-cell-depleted T cells, or T cells provided the cDNA or gDNA that made up the material.

Participant age was roughly 18 to 100 years, and participants resided in about two dozen US areas. Produced via immunoSEQ multiplex PCR; TCRdb's table is partial and in-frame only. This table has a few hundred thousand clones, roughly four fifths appearing once. The clonotype originates from a woman aged 45-60 years who had recovered from COVID-19. Sequenced sample: PBMCs or T cells enriched from blood (not recorded which).

DNA for the CDR3: TGCGCCAGCAGCCAAGATAATCGAGATACGCAGTATTTT. It is translated as CASSQDNRDTQYF. The chain employs TRBV4-3 and TRBJ2-3, with D uncertain. V was shortened by 0 bases and J by 5 bases, with 6 bases between the two germline ends. Germline lookup yields CDR1 LGHNA and CDR2 YSLEER. The CDR3 length is 13 residues.